This TCR beta chain was observed in a study of spatial heterogeneity in lung cancer. Study details: There were, on average, more than 8.5 raw-read appearances for each unique TCR and UMI combination.

General observations from the study: The appearance of ubiquitous expanded tumor TCRs in blood was greater at resection than follow-up.

Time point specified: sample taken at primary tumor resection. Whole RNA obtained from tumor, nontumor lung or frozen PBMC underwent sequencing without sorting. This CDR3 is 13 amino acids long. Trimming removed 1 base at V and 2 bases at J, with 5 bases between. Germline V CDR1 and CDR2: SSHAT, FNYEAQ (reference sequence). TCRdb analysed the 5' RACE reads with MiXCR anew, one entry per CDR3 protein. The sample carries about 50,000 distinct CDR3 sequences, 7.5% to 8% recorded once. This clonotype was seen ten or more times. Its cognate antigen is unknown. V usage is TRBV7-7 and J usage is TRBJ1-1; no reliable D call. The source material was PBMCs, sampled at surgery. This receptor was obtained from a female donor with early-stage non-small cell lung cancer. The CDR3 here is CASSLEPNTEAFF. The CDR3 bases are TGTGCCAGCAGCTTAGAACCCAACACTGAAGCTTTCTTT.